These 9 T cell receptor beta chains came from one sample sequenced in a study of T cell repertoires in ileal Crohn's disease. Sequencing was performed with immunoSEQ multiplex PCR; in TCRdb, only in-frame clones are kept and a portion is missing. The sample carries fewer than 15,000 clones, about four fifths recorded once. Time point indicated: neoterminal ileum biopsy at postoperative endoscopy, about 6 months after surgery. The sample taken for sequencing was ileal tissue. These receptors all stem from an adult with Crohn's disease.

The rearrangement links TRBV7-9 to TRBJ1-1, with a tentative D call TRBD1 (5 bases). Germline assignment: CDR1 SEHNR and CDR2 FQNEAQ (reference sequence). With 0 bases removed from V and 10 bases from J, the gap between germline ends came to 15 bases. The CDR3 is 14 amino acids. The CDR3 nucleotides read TGTGCCAGCAGCTTAGCGCAGGGCCAGGGTGGAGCTTTCTTT. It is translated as CASSLAQGQGGAFF.

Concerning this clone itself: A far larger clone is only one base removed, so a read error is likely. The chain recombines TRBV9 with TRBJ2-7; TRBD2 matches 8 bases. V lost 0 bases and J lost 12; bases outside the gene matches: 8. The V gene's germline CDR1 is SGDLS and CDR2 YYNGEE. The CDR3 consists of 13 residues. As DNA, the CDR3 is TGTGCCAGCAGCGTAGGGTCCCCGGGAGGGCTGTACTTC. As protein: CASSVGSPGGLYF.

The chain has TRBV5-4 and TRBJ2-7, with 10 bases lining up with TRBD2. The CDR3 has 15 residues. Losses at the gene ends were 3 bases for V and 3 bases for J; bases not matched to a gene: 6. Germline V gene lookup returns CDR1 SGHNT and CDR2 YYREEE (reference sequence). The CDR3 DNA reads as TGTGCCAGCAGCTCCGGGACTAGCGACATCTACGAGCAGTACTTC. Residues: CASSSGTSDIYEQYF.

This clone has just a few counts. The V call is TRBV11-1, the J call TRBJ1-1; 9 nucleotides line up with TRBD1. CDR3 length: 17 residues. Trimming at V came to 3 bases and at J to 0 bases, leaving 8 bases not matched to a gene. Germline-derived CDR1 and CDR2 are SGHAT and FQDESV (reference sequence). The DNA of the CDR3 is TGTGCCAGCAGCTTCCGGGGACAGGGCGTCATGAACACTGAAGCTTTCTTT. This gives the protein CASSFRGQGVMNTEAFF.

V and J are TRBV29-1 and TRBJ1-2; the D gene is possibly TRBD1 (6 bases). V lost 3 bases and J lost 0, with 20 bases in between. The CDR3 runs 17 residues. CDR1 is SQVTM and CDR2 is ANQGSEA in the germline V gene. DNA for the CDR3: TGCAGCGTTGAGTTGCCCAATCGTCGGACAGCTAACTATGGCTACACCTTC. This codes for CSVELPNRRTANYGYTF.

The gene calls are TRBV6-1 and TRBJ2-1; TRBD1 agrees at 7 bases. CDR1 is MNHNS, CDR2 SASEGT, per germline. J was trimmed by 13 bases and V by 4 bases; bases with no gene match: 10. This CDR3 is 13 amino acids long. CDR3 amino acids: CASSVLQGQTQFF. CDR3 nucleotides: TGTGCCAGCAGTGTCCTCCAGGGACAGACACAGTTCTTC.

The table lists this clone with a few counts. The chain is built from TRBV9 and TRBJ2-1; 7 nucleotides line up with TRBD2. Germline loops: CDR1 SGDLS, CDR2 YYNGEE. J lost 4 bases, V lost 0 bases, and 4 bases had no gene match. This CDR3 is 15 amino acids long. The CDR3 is CASSVVAGVYNEQFF. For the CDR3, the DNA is TGTGCCAGCAGCGTAGTAGCGGGTGTTTACAATGAGCAGTTCTTC.

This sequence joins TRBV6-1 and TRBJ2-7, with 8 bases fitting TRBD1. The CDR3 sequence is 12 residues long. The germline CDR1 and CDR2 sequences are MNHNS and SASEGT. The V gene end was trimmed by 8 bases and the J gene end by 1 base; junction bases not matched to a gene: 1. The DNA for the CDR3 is TGTGCCAGCCGGGACAGGTCCTACGAGCAGTACTTC. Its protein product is CASRDRSYEQYF.

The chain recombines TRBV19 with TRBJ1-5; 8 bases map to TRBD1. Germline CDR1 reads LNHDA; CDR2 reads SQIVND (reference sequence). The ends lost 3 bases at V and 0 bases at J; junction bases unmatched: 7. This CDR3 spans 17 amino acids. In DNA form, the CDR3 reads TGTGCCAGTAGTATGAGACAGGGGACGTCTAGCAATCAGCCCCAGCATTTT. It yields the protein CASSMRQGTSSNQPQHF.